A selection of T cell receptor beta chains follows, all from one sample in a study of T cells in localized non-small cell lung cancer. The assay was immunoSEQ multiplex PCR, and TCRdb's table has in-frame clones only and misses some. In the table there are around 29,000 clones, about 90% of which are singletons. The sequencing used peripheral blood mononuclear cells, collected before any cancer treatment. Source of these receptors: a woman aged 40-69 years with stage III lung adenocarcinoma. Both conserved end residues are part of each CDR3. A D gene is named only where the DNA matches it firmly. Size is omitted from some rows. Given values are once, few, many or a class for expanded clones.

j_gene: TRBJ2-1
d_gene: TRBD2
v_gene: TRBV7-6
abundance: -
CDR3nt: TGTGCCAGCAGCTTGGATTTGAGCGGGAGGGGGGATGAGCAGTTCTTC
CDR3aa: CASSLDLSGRGDEQFF

j_gene: TRBJ2-7
d_gene: TRBD1
v_gene: TRBV6-1
abundance: -
CDR3nt: TGTGCCACCACAGGACAGGGGGCTGGGGAGCAGTACTTC
CDR3aa: CATTGQGAGEQYF

j_gene: TRBJ1-2
d_gene: -
v_gene: TRBV6-6
abundance: -
CDR3nt: TGTGCCAGCAGTTACTCGGGCGGGGACTATGGCTACACCTTC
CDR3aa: CASSYSGGDYGYTF

j_gene: TRBJ2-6
d_gene: -
v_gene: TRBV28
abundance: -
CDR3nt: TGTGCCAGCAGTTTAGAAAACTCTGGGGCCAACGTCCTGACTTTC
CDR3aa: CASSLENSGANVLTF

j_gene: TRBJ2-3
d_gene: TRBD2
v_gene: TRBV6-6
abundance: -
CDR3nt: TGTGCCAGCAGGGGTAGCGGGAGGGGGACAGATACGCAGTATTTT
CDR3aa: CASRGSGRGTDTQYF

j_gene: TRBJ2-1
d_gene: TRBD2
v_gene: TRBV15
abundance: -
CDR3nt: TGTGCCACCAGCCGCCGTAGCGGGGGGGCAGATGAGCAGTTCTTC
CDR3aa: CATSRRSGGADEQFF

j_gene: TRBJ1-1
d_gene: -
v_gene: TRBV15
abundance: -
CDR3nt: TGTGCCACCAGCAGAGATGGGGGCATGAACACTGAAGCTTTCTTT
CDR3aa: CATSRDGGMNTEAFF

j_gene: TRBJ2-7
d_gene: TRBD1
v_gene: TRBV7-6
abundance: -
CDR3nt: TGTGCCAGCAGCTTAGAAGGCGGGACAGGGGAGGTCGAGCAGTACTTC
CDR3aa: CASSLEGGTGEVEQYF

j_gene: TRBJ1-1
d_gene: -
v_gene: TRBV4-1
abundance: -
CDR3nt: TGCGCCAGCAGCCAGGGACAGAACACTGAAGCTTTCTTT
CDR3aa: CASSQGQNTEAFF

j_gene: TRBJ2-2
d_gene: TRBD1
v_gene: TRBV18
abundance: -
CDR3nt: TGTGCCAGCTCACCACGCGGACAGGGATCGAACACCGGGGAGCTGTTTTTT
CDR3aa: CASSPRGQGSNTGELFF

j_gene: TRBJ2-5
d_gene: -
v_gene: TRBV29-1
abundance: -
CDR3nt: TGCAGCGTTGGTGCCCCCCAAGAATCATTTGCTCAAGAGACCCAGTACTTC
CDR3aa: CSVGAPQESFAQETQYF

j_gene: TRBJ2-6
d_gene: -
v_gene: TRBV5-6
abundance: -
CDR3nt: TGTGCCAGCATCAAAGGGGTTGGGGCCAACGTCCTGACTTTC
CDR3aa: CASIKGVGANVLTF

j_gene: TRBJ2-1
d_gene: TRBD2
v_gene: TRBV27
abundance: -
CDR3nt: TGTGCCAGCAGTTTCCTAGCGGGAGTGGTCTACAATGAGCAGTTCTTC
CDR3aa: CASSFLAGVVYNEQFF

j_gene: TRBJ2-5
d_gene: -
v_gene: TRBV5-8
abundance: -
CDR3nt: TGTGCCAGCAGCTCAGGGGAGACCCAGTACTTC
CDR3aa: CASSSGETQYF

j_gene: TRBJ1-1
d_gene: -
v_gene: TRBV27
abundance: -
CDR3nt: TGTGCCAGCAGTCAAAAGGGGAAATACACTGAAGCTTTCTTT
CDR3aa: CASSQKGKYTEAFF

j_gene: TRBJ2-7
d_gene: -
v_gene: TRBV10-1
abundance: once
CDR3nt: TGCGCCAGCAGTGATTCTGGGTTCTACGAGCAGTACTTC
CDR3aa: CASSDSGFYEQYF

j_gene: TRBJ1-5
d_gene: -
v_gene: TRBV2
abundance: -
CDR3nt: TGTGCCAGCAGTCCGGAGAGGGGAAACCAGCCCCAGCATTTT
CDR3aa: CASSPERGNQPQHF

j_gene: TRBJ2-5
d_gene: -
v_gene: TRBV6-6
abundance: -
CDR3nt: TGTGCCAGCAGGCAGGGGGGTGGAGAGACCCAGTACTTC
CDR3aa: CASRQGGGETQYF

j_gene: TRBJ2-7
d_gene: TRBD1
v_gene: TRBV25-1
abundance: -
CDR3nt: TGTGCCACCCTACCGGGACAGGGCCTTAAGCAGTACTTC
CDR3aa: CATLPGQGLKQYF

j_gene: TRBJ2-7
d_gene: TRBD2
v_gene: TRBV27
abundance: -
CDR3nt: TGTGCCAGCAGTATGACTAGCGGGAGGGCCTACGAGCAGTACTTC
CDR3aa: CASSMTSGRAYEQYF

j_gene: TRBJ2-7
d_gene: TRBD2
v_gene: TRBV6-5
abundance: once
CDR3nt: TGTGCCAGCAGTTACGCGCCTAGCGGGGGCTACGAGCAGTACTTC
CDR3aa: CASSYAPSGGYEQYF

j_gene: TRBJ2-3
d_gene: -
v_gene: TRBV12-2
abundance: -
CDR3nt: TGTGCAAGTCGCTTCAGGGGAATCGGGAGGTCCACAGATACGCAGTATTTT
CDR3aa: CASRFRGIGRSTDTQYF

j_gene: TRBJ2-7
d_gene: -
v_gene: TRBV30
abundance: -
CDR3nt: TGTGCCTGGAGTTTTAGGGGTCCGGACTACGAGCAGTACTTC
CDR3aa: CAWSFRGPDYEQYF

j_gene: TRBJ2-7
d_gene: -
v_gene: TRBV14
abundance: -
CDR3nt: TGTGCCAGCAGCCAAGAGGGGTACGAGCAGTACTTC
CDR3aa: CASSQEGYEQYF

j_gene: TRBJ2-2
d_gene: -
v_gene: TRBV7-9
abundance: -
CDR3nt: TGTGCCAGCAGCCCCGGACAGAGGATTCGAAATACCGGGGAGCTGTTTTTT
CDR3aa: CASSPGQRIRNTGELFF

j_gene: TRBJ2-7
d_gene: TRBD1
v_gene: TRBV29-1
abundance: -
CDR3nt: TGCAGCGTTGGGACAGGGGATTCGACCTACGAGCAGTACTTC
CDR3aa: CSVGTGDSTYEQYF

j_gene: TRBJ1-1
d_gene: -
v_gene: TRBV27
abundance: -
CDR3nt: TGTGCCAGCAGTTTACAGAAGAACACTGAAGCTTTCTTT
CDR3aa: CASSLQKNTEAFF

j_gene: TRBJ2-5
d_gene: -
v_gene: TRBV6-1
abundance: -
CDR3nt: TGTGCCAGCAGTGGCCTAGGGGGGGAGACCCAGTACTTC
CDR3aa: CASSGLGGETQYF

j_gene: TRBJ1-2
d_gene: -
v_gene: TRBV27
abundance: -
CDR3nt: TGTGCCAGCAGATCCGCGTATGGCTACACCTTC
CDR3aa: CASRSAYGYTF

j_gene: TRBJ2-6
d_gene: -
v_gene: TRBV11-2
abundance: -
CDR3nt: TGTGCCAGCAGCTCCCCCATGCGCTCTGGGGCCAACGTCCTGACTTTC
CDR3aa: CASSSPMRSGANVLTF

j_gene: TRBJ2-1
d_gene: -
v_gene: TRBV7-9
abundance: -
CDR3nt: TGTGCCAGCAGCCCTAGCCTTTGGGACAACAATGAGCAGTTCTTC
CDR3aa: CASSPSLWDNNEQFF

j_gene: TRBJ1-1
d_gene: -
v_gene: TRBV5-1
abundance: -
CDR3nt: TGCGCCAGCAGCCTCCATGGCGGGAGGACGGCTGAAGCTTTCTTT
CDR3aa: CASSLHGGRTAEAFF

j_gene: TRBJ2-3
d_gene: -
v_gene: TRBV27
abundance: -
CDR3nt: TGTGCCAGCAGATTATTGGGGGGATGGGGGACAGATACGCAGTATTTT
CDR3aa: CASRLLGGWGTDTQYF

j_gene: TRBJ1-5
d_gene: -
v_gene: TRBV6-1
abundance: -
CDR3nt: TGTGCCAGCAGTGGCCGGGGGGATCAGCCCCAGCATTTT
CDR3aa: CASSGRGDQPQHF

j_gene: TRBJ1-2
d_gene: -
v_gene: TRBV30
abundance: -
CDR3nt: TGTGCCTGGACGGGGGGGACCTTCTATGGCTACACCTTC
CDR3aa: CAWTGGTFYGYTF

j_gene: TRBJ1-5
d_gene: -
v_gene: TRBV5-6
abundance: once
CDR3nt: TGTGCCAGCAGCACGGGCGGAAATCAGCCCCAGCATTTT
CDR3aa: CASSTGGNQPQHF

j_gene: TRBJ2-4
d_gene: -
v_gene: TRBV2
abundance: -
CDR3nt: TGTGCCAGCAGGGGAGGAGCGGACAAAAACATTCAGTACTTC
CDR3aa: CASRGGADKNIQYF

j_gene: TRBJ2-3
d_gene: TRBD2
v_gene: TRBV15
abundance: -
CDR3nt: TGTGCCACCAGCAGAGATCGACTAGCGGGAGATACGCAGTATTTT
CDR3aa: CATSRDRLAGDTQYF

j_gene: TRBJ2-2
d_gene: TRBD1
v_gene: TRBV5-1
abundance: few
CDR3nt: TGCGCCAGCAGCCCACAGGGGGTGGTCGGGACCGGGGAGCTGTTTTTT
CDR3aa: CASSPQGVVGTGELFF

j_gene: TRBJ2-7
d_gene: -
v_gene: TRBV9
abundance: -
CDR3nt: TGTGCCAGCAGCGTAGGAGACTCCCAGTCCTACGAGCAGTACTTC
CDR3aa: CASSVGDSQSYEQYF

j_gene: TRBJ1-2
d_gene: -
v_gene: TRBV30
abundance: -
CDR3nt: TGTGCCTGGAGCTTGGGGGGCCGCCACTATGGCTACACCTTC
CDR3aa: CAWSLGGRHYGYTF

j_gene: TRBJ2-6
d_gene: TRBD1
v_gene: TRBV19
abundance: -
CDR3nt: TGTGCCAGTGAGGACAGGGGAAGGGCTGGGGCCAACGTCCTGACTTTC
CDR3aa: CASEDRGRAGANVLTF

j_gene: TRBJ2-2
d_gene: -
v_gene: TRBV5-1
abundance: -
CDR3nt: TGCGCCAGCAGGCTAACCTGGACCGGGGAGCTGTTTTTT
CDR3aa: CASRLTWTGELFF

j_gene: TRBJ1-2
d_gene: -
v_gene: TRBV6-6
abundance: -
CDR3nt: TGTGCCAGCAGTCCCGACAGTAACTATGGCTACACCTTC
CDR3aa: CASSPDSNYGYTF

j_gene: TRBJ2-3
d_gene: TRBD2
v_gene: TRBV28
abundance: -
CDR3nt: TGTGCCAGCAGTACCCGGACTAGCGGGACGCAGTATTTT
CDR3aa: CASSTRTSGTQYF

j_gene: TRBJ1-2
d_gene: -
v_gene: TRBV6-1
abundance: -
CDR3nt: TGTGCCAGCACTATACTTGGGGGCGGCTATGGCTACACCTTC
CDR3aa: CASTILGGGYGYTF

j_gene: TRBJ1-1
d_gene: -
v_gene: TRBV27
abundance: -
CDR3nt: TGTGCCAGCAGTTTATCGACGGGGGGGACTGAAGCTTTCTTT
CDR3aa: CASSLSTGGTEAFF

j_gene: TRBJ1-1
d_gene: -
v_gene: TRBV10-3
abundance: -
CDR3nt: TGTGCCATCAGTACAGGAGACACCACTGAAGCTTTCTTT
CDR3aa: CAISTGDTTEAFF

j_gene: TRBJ1-5
d_gene: TRBD1
v_gene: TRBV10-2
abundance: -
CDR3nt: TGCGCCAGCAGTGACTCAGGGGGCCGGCAGCCCCAGCATTTT
CDR3aa: CASSDSGGRQPQHF

j_gene: TRBJ2-5
d_gene: TRBD2
v_gene: TRBV15
abundance: few
CDR3nt: TGTGCCACCAGCAGAGAGAGGACTAGCGGGGCGGAGACCCAGTACTTC
CDR3aa: CATSRERTSGAETQYF

j_gene: TRBJ1-1
d_gene: -
v_gene: TRBV5-1
abundance: -
CDR3nt: TGCGCCAGCAGCTTATTCACAGCCGAGAACACTGAAGCTTTCTTT
CDR3aa: CASSLFTAENTEAFF

j_gene: TRBJ2-7
d_gene: -
v_gene: TRBV11-2
abundance: -
CDR3nt: TGTGCCAGCAGCTTACACCTATACTACGAGCAGTACTTC
CDR3aa: CASSLHLYYEQYF

j_gene: TRBJ2-3
d_gene: -
v_gene: TRBV18
abundance: -
CDR3nt: TGTGCCAGCTCAGGGGGCCGTTCTGACACAGATACGCAGTATTTT
CDR3aa: CASSGGRSDTDTQYF

j_gene: TRBJ2-7
d_gene: TRBD2
v_gene: TRBV5-4
abundance: -
CDR3nt: TGTGCCAGCAGCTCCCTGCGGGAGGGCCTCTACGAGCAGTACTTC
CDR3aa: CASSSLREGLYEQYF

j_gene: TRBJ2-3
d_gene: -
v_gene: TRBV18
abundance: -
CDR3nt: TGTGCCAGCTCACCACCGGGCTCAACGACTGAGGGGGATACGCAGTATTTT
CDR3aa: CASSPPGSTTEGDTQYF